The T cell receptor (beta chain) under discussion was sequenced for a study of T-cell memory formation after mild COVID-19. The study's findings and limits: Among contracting clones, CD4+ were mainly CM/EM and CD8+ enriched in EMRA. Second-wave clones that peaked on day 37 lacked confirmed SARS-CoV-2 specificity.

Trimming cost V 2 bases and J 9 bases, with 14 bases left between them. Germline V gene data show CDR1 as LGHNA and CDR2 as YSLEER. The CDR3 has 14 amino acids. This clonotype has a handful of counts. Its antigen is not known. TCRdb re-called the 5' RACE reads with MiXCR, one entry per CDR3 protein. Of just under 50,000 distinct CDR3 sequences in the sample, 9.5% to 15% are singletons; the top ten hold approximately 25%. The source of this sequence is a man between 18 and 29 years old who had mild COVID-19 (a few samples of this study predate the infection). Cell type and time point are not known. Material for sequencing was PBMCs or a T cell subset sorted from them (not recorded which). The genes are TRBV4-3 and TRBJ2-1, with D possibly matching TRBD2 (6 bases). The CDR3 sequence: CASSQMGLKGEQFF. In nucleotides, the CDR3 is TGCGCCAGCAGCCAAATGGGACTTAAGGGTGAGCAGTTCTTC.